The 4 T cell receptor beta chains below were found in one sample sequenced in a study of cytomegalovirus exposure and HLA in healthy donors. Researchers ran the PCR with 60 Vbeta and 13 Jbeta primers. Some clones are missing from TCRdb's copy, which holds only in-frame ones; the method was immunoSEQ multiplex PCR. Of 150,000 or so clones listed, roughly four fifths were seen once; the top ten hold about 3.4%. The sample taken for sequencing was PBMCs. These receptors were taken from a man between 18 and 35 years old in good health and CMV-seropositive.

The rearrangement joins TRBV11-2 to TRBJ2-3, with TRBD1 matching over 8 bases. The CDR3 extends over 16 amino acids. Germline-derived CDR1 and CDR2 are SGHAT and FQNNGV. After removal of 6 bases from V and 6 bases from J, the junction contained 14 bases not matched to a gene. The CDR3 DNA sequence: TGTGCCAGCAGTCCCCGGGACAGGTCAGCACTGGATACGCAGTATTTT. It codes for CASSPRDRSALDTQYF.

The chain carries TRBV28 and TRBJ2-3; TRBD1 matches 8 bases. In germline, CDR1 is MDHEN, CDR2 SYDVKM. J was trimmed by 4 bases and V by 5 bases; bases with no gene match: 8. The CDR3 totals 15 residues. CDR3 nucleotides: TGTGCCAGCAGTCTAGGACAGGGTCTTTCAGATACGCAGTATTTT. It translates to CASSLGQGLSDTQYF.

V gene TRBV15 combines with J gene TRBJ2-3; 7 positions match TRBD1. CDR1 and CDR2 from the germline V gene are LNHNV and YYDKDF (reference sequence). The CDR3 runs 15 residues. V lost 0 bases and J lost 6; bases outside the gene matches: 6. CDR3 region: CATSRDRDREDTQYF. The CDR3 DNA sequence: TGTGCCACCAGCAGAGATCGAGACAGGGAGGATACGCAGTATTTT.

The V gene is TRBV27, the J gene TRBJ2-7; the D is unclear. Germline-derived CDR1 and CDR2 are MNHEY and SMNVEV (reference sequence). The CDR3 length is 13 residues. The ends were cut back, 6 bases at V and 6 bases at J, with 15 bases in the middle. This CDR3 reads CASSSPPVAEQYF. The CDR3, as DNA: TGTGCCAGCAGCAGTCCCCCTGTGGCCGAGCAGTACTTC.